The 28 T cell receptor beta chains given below trace back to one sample, sequenced in a study of shared clonotypes between healthy human individuals. Selected positively for CCR7 and CD45RO-negative, naive CD8 cells excluded terminally differentiated effector memory CD45RA+ cells. Method: immunoSEQ multiplex PCR; TCRdb's copy keeps in-frame clones and lacks some. The data contain 560,000 or so clones, around 96% of them seen just once; the ten biggest clones take up around 0.1%. The sample was naive CD8+ T cells sorted from blood. All receptors derive from a woman in her thirties in good health.

The chain couples TRBV27 to TRBJ1-5; a weak D match, TRBD1 (5 bases). The CDR3 spans 10 residues. Trimming shortened V by 9 bases and J by 8 bases, and 8 bases separated the two germline ends. Germline CDR1 MNHEY, CDR2 SMNVEV (reference sequence). In DNA form, the CDR3 reads TGTGCCAGTTGGGGGAAGCCCCAGCATTTT. Translating gives CASWGKPQHF.

This chain connects TRBV7-9 to TRBJ2-5; a possible D gene is TRBD1 (6 bases). The last part of the DNA fits TRBJ2-7 better; the J call may be wrong. The length of the CDR3 is 16 residues. In germline, CDR1 is SEHNR, CDR2 FQNEAQ (reference sequence). CDR3 DNA: TGTGCCAGCAGCCCACTACCGGGGCAGGGGAAACACGAGCAGTACTTC. Translation gives CASSPLPGQGKHEQYF.

This rearrangement joins TRBV28 to TRBJ2-5; D unresolved. The germline gives CDR1 MDHEN, CDR2 SYDVKM. Trimming took 3 bases from V and 1 from J, leaving 3 bases between them. The CDR3 spans 12 residues. The CDR3 nucleotides read TGTGCCAGCAGTTTCGTCCAAGAGACCCAGTACTTC. This translates into CASSFVQETQYF.

CDR3 in amino acids: CASSYGLAGNTDTQYF. The CDR3 region has the DNA TGTGCCAGCAGCTACGGACTAGCGGGGAACACAGATACGCAGTATTTT. The chain links TRBV7-9 to TRBJ2-3, with 12 bases matching TRBD2. The V gene end was trimmed by 4 bases and the J gene end by 2 bases; junction bases not matched to a gene: 4. The CDR3 has 16 amino acids. In germline, CDR1 is SEHNR, CDR2 FQNEAQ (reference sequence).

The CDR3 loop is CASTLDTGSGEQYF. The CDR3 DNA follows: TGTGCCAGCACCCTAGATACAGGGAGCGGCGAGCAGTACTTC. The chain carries TRBV5-6 and TRBJ2-7; a weak D match, TRBD1 (6 bases). Germline V gene data show CDR1 as SGHDT and CDR2 as YYEEEE. With 6 bases removed from V and 6 bases from J, the gap between germline ends came to 19 bases. The CDR3 totals 14 residues.

The rearrangement links TRBV6-5 to TRBJ2-7; 12 bases map to TRBD2. Germline trimming cut 4 bases from V and 3 bases from J; bases unmatched to any gene: 1. This CDR3 is 14 amino acids long. The germline CDR1 and CDR2 sequences are MNHEY and SVGAGI. CDR3 DNA: TGTGCCAGCAGTTGGACTAGCGGGATCTACGAGCAGTACTTC. Encoded protein: CASSWTSGIYEQYF.

The chain recombines TRBV5-6 with TRBJ1-2; the match to TRBD1 covers 10 bases. V lost 4 bases to trimming and J lost 4 bases; unmatched junction nucleotides: 16. This CDR3 has 18 amino acids. Germline CDR1 and CDR2: SGHDT and YYEEEE. DNA of the CDR3: TGTGCCAGCAGCCCCGGGACAGGGGACGTAGTGGGGGTCTATGGCTACACCTTC. This sequence encodes CASSPGTGDVVGVYGYTF.

The rearrangement links TRBV27 to TRBJ2-5; D may be TRBD1 (6 bases). CDR3 length equals 17 residues. Trimming left V 8 bases short and J 13 bases short, with 35 bases between. Per germline, CDR1 MNHEY and CDR2 SMNVEV (reference sequence). The CDR3 loop is CASRDTPLGLDPREWYF. The CDR3 coding sequence is TGTGCCAGCCGGGACACTCCCCTAGGACTGGATCCAAGAGAGTGGTACTTC.

The rearrangement uses TRBV28 and TRBJ2-7, with TRBD2 identical over 11 bases. There are 14 residues in the CDR3. The junction had 4 bases not matched to a gene; V was cut back by 5 bases and J by 4 bases. The V gene's germline CDR1 is MDHEN and CDR2 SYDVKM. The CDR3 DNA is TGTGCCAGCAGTAAAACTAGCGGGAGTTACGAGCAGTACTTC. Translation: CASSKTSGSYEQYF.

V and J are TRBV2 and TRBJ2-3; 8 nucleotides agree with TRBD2. Per germline, CDR1 SNHLY and CDR2 FYNNEI. The CDR3 runs 16 residues. V lost 6 bases and J lost 1; bases outside the gene matches: 9. This CDR3 is CASRETSGWGTDTQYF. DNA of the CDR3: TGTGCCAGCAGGGAAACTAGCGGTTGGGGCACAGATACGCAGTATTTT.

This clone was picked up one time. The chain uses TRBV7-9 and TRBJ2-5; D perhaps matches TRBD2 (6 bases). V shed 8 bases and J shed 1 base, with 23 bases lying between them. CDR1 is SEHNR and CDR2 is FQNEAQ in the germline V gene (reference sequence). The CDR3 has 17 amino acids. CDR3 DNA: TGTGCCAGCTCAAGTTCGCGAGCGGGCCGAGTCCAAGAGACCCAGTACTTC. Translation: CASSSSRAGRVQETQYF.

The V gene is TRBV27, the J gene TRBJ2-3, with 13 bases fitting TRBD2. After removal of 4 bases from V and 5 bases from J, the junction contained 9 bases not matched to a gene. Germline lookup yields CDR1 MNHEY and CDR2 SMNVEV (reference sequence). This CDR3 comprises 17 residues. The DNA of the CDR3 is TGTGCCAGCAGTTCCCGAGGACTAGCGGGAGAACAAGATACGCAGTATTTT. Translating gives CASSSRGLAGEQDTQYF.

The chain links TRBV7-8 to TRBJ1-1, with 9 bases fitting TRBD1. This CDR3 region has 15 residues. J was trimmed by 1 base and V by 1 base; bases with no gene match: 1. CDR1 is SGHVS, CDR2 FQNEAQ, per germline. The CDR3, as DNA: TGTGCCAGCAGCTTAGACAGGGGGCAGAACACTGAAGCTTTCTTT. Protein sequence: CASSLDRGQNTEAFF.

V and J are TRBV9 and TRBJ2-7; 9 nucleotides match TRBD1. V trimming: 2 bases; J trimming: 0 bases; junction bases outside the gene matches: 3. This CDR3 is 15 amino acids long. Germline V gene sequence: CDR1 SGDLS, CDR2 YYNGEE. CDR3 nucleotide sequence: TGTGCCAGCAGCGTGGGACAGGGCCGCTCCTACGAGCAGTACTTC. Protein: CASSVGQGRSYEQYF.

The V gene is TRBV7-8, the J gene TRBJ1-2, with a weak D call TRBD1 (5 bases). Germline values: CDR1 SGHVS, CDR2 FQNEAQ. CDR3 size: 15 residues. The germline V and J ends were trimmed by 4 bases and 2 bases, with 14 bases remaining between them. For the CDR3, the DNA is TGTGCCAGCAGCTGGGCACCCTCAGGGAACTATGGCTACACCTTC. Its translation is CASSWAPSGNYGYTF.

This sequence joins TRBV28 and TRBJ1-3, with TRBD1 matching over 10 bases. The junction had 11 bases not matched to a gene; V was cut back by 2 bases and J by 7 bases. The germline V gene has CDR1 MDHEN and CDR2 SYDVKM. The CDR3 is made up of 17 amino acids. The CDR3 here is CASSLSSTGGDGNTIYF. The CDR3, as DNA: TGTGCCAGCAGTTTAAGCTCGACAGGGGGCGATGGGAACACCATATATTTT.

The genes are TRBV2 and TRBJ2-2; D gene uncertain. Looked up from germline, CDR1 is SNHLY and CDR2 is FYNNEI. This CDR3 has 14 amino acids. Trimming left V 4 bases short and J 6 bases short, with 12 bases between. The CDR3 protein is CASSGPRRPGELFF. In nucleotides, the CDR3 is TGTGCCAGCAGTGGACCCCGTCGTCCCGGGGAGCTGTTTTTT.

This chain uses TRBV6-5 with TRBJ2-5; possibly TRBD1 for D (6 bases). The end of the DNA aligns better with TRBJ2-7, so the J call may be wrong. The CDR3 has 16 amino acids. Germline V gene lookup returns CDR1 MNHEY and CDR2 SVGAGI. The CDR3 sequence is CASSYSTGQSFYEQYF. CDR3 sequence (DNA): TGTGCCAGCAGTTACTCGACCGGACAGTCCTTCTACGAGCAGTACTTC.

The V gene is TRBV29-1, the J gene TRBJ1-1; possible D gene TRBD1, 6 bases. This CDR3 spans 15 amino acids. V lost 3 bases and J 0 bases, leaving 14 bases between the germline ends. The germline gives CDR1 SQVTM, CDR2 ANQGSEA. The CDR3 region has the DNA TGCAGCGTTGATACAGACGGGGGCCTGAACACTGAAGCTTTCTTT. This gives the protein CSVDTDGGLNTEAFF.

The chain has TRBV6-1 and TRBJ2-2, with 10 bases fitting TRBD2. The germline V gene encodes CDR1 MNHNS and CDR2 SASEGT. J lost 0 bases, V lost 6 bases, and 1 base had no gene match. The length of the CDR3 is 15 residues. For the CDR3, the DNA is TGTGCCAGCAGAGGACTAGCGGCGAACACCGGGGAGCTGTTTTTT. This codes for CASRGLAANTGELFF.

The rearrangement links TRBV2 to TRBJ2-3, with D possibly TRBD2 on 6 matching bases. The CDR3 has 16 residues. Per germline, CDR1 SNHLY and CDR2 FYNNEI. Trimming left V 1 base short and J 1 base short, with 12 bases between. CDR3: CASSEVGQRGTDTQYF. The CDR3 nucleotides read TGTGCCAGCAGTGAAGTCGGGCAGCGGGGCACAGATACGCAGTATTTT.

Remarks on this clone: Other DNA sequences within the sample encode an identical CDR3. J is TRBJ1-2 and V is TRBV5-6, with TRBD1 as a possible D gene (5 bases). This CDR3 region has 13 residues. Germline V lookup: CDR1 SGHDT, CDR2 YYEEEE. V was shortened by 0 bases and J by 6 bases, with 9 bases between the two germline ends. The CDR3 nucleotides read TGTGCCAGCAGCTTGGCTGGGGGGGATGGCTACACCTTC. This gives the protein CASSLAGGDGYTF.

V gene TRBV28 combines with J gene TRBJ2-7; unclear D gene. With 4 bases removed from V and 4 bases from J, the gap between germline ends came to 5 bases. The CDR3 length is 11 residues. Germline V gives CDR1 MDHEN, CDR2 SYDVKM. The CDR3 DNA reads TGTGCCAGCAGTTCCCGATACGAGCAGTACTTC. It yields the protein CASSSRYEQYF.

The J gene is TRBJ1-5, the V gene TRBV9; no clear D. Germline CDR1 SGDLS, CDR2 YYNGEE. The CDR3 length is 17 residues. Trimming shortened V by 1 base and J by 0 bases, and 14 bases separated the two germline ends. The CDR3 spells CASSVSIPYISNQPQHF. The CDR3 nucleotides read TGTGCCAGCAGCGTAAGTATTCCTTACATTAGCAATCAGCCCCAGCATTTT. Filled out from reference TRBV9 and TRBJ1-5, the complete variable domain reads DSGVTQTPKHLITATGQRVTLRCSPRSGDLSVYWYQQSLDQGLQFLIQYYNGEERAKGNILERFSAQQFPDLHSELNLSSLELGDSALYFCASSVSIPYISNQPQHFGDGTRLSIL.

CDR3 DNA: TGTGCCAGCAGCCAAAACCGGCTTCTAAATGAAAAACTGTTTTTT. As protein: CASSQNRLLNEKLFF. V gene TRBV4-2 combines with J gene TRBJ1-4, with unresolved D. Germline V gene data show CDR1 as LGHNA and CDR2 as YNFKEQ. This CDR3 contains 15 residues. Between the trimmed V and J ends, which lost 2 bases and 5 bases, there was a span of 12 bases.

This chain joins TRBV27 and TRBJ2-3; 7 bases are shared with TRBD2. V was clipped by 4 bases and J by 6 bases; unmatched bases: 19. This CDR3 is built from 18 residues. In germline, CDR1 is MNHEY, CDR2 SMNVEV (reference sequence). The CDR3 loop reads CASSSLLGFGGRADTQYF. The DNA for the CDR3 is TGTGCCAGCAGTTCCCTCCTTGGTTTTGGGGGGAGGGCCGATACGCAGTATTTT.

The table lists this clone with a count of one. The genes are TRBV2 and TRBJ2-3, with D perhaps matching TRBD1 or TRBD2 (5 bases each). The CDR3 consists of 15 residues. The germline V and J ends were trimmed by 7 bases and 3 bases, with 17 bases remaining between them. Germline loops: CDR1 SNHLY, CDR2 FYNNEI. This CDR3 is CASTVRDGLTDTQYF. CDR3 DNA: TGTGCCAGCACGGTCCGGGACGGGTTAACAGATACGCAGTATTTT.

The gene calls are TRBV5-1 and TRBJ2-6, with D unclear. V lost 4 bases and J lost 0, with 8 bases in between. Per germline, CDR1 SGHRS and CDR2 YFSETQ. This CDR3 is 15 amino acids long. In DNA, the CDR3 is TGCGCCAGCAGCCTTTCCTACTCTGGGGCCAACGTCCTGACTTTC. It yields the protein CASSLSYSGANVLTF.